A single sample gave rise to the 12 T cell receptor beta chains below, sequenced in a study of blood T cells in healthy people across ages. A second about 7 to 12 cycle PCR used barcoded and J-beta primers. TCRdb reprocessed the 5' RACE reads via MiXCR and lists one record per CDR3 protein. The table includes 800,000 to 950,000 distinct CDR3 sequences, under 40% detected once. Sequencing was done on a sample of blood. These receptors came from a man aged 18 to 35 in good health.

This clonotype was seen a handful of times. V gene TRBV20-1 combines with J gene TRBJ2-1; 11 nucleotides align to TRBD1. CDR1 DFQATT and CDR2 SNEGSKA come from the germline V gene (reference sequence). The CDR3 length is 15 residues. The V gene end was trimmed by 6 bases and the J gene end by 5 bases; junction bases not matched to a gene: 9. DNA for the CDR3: TGCAGTGCCCAGGACGGACAGGGGGCGGACAATGAGCAGTTCTTC. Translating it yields CSAQDGQGADNEQFF.

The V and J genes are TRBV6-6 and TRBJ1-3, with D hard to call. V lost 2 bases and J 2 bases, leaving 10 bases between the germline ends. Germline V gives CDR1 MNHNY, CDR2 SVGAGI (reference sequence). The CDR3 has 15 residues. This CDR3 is CASSYGVGPGNTIYF. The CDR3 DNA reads TGTGCCAGCAGTTACGGCGTGGGTCCTGGAAACACCATATATTTT.

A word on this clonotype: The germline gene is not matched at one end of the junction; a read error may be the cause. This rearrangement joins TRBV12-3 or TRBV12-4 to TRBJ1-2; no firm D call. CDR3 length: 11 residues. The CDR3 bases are TGTGCCATCAGTTTCGGCTATGGCTACACCTTC. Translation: CAISFGYGYTF.

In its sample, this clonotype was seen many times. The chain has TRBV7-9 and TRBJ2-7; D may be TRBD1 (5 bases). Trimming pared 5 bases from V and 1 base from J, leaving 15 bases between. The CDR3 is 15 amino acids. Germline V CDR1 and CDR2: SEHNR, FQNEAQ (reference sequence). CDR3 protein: CASSALGHPSYEQYF. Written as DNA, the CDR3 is TGTGCCAGCAGCGCACTCGGACACCCGTCCTACGAGCAGTACTTC. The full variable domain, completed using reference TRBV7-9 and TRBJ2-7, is DTGVSQNPRHKITKRGQNVTFRCDPISEHNRLYWYRQTLGQGPEFLTYFQNEAQLEKSRLLSDRFSAERPKGSFSTLEIQRTEQGDSAMYLCASSALGHPSYEQYFGPGTRLTVT.

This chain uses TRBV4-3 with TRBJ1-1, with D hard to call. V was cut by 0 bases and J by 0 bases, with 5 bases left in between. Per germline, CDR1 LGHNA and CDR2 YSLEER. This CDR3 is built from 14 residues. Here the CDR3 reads CASSQDCLNTEAFF. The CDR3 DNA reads TGCGCCAGCAGCCAAGATTGCCTGAACACTGAAGCTTTCTTT.

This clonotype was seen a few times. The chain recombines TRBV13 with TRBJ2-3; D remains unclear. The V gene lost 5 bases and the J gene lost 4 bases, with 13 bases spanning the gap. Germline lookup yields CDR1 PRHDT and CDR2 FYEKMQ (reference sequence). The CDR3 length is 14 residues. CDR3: CASSPQLKPDTQYF. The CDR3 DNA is TGTGCCAGCAGCCCTCAACTAAAGCCAGATACGCAGTATTTT.

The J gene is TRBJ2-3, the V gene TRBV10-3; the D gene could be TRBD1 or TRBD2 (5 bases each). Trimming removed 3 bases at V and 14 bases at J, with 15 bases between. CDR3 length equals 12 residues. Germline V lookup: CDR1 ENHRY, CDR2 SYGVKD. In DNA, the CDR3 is TGTGCCATCAGTGACCGGGGCCGAGGTCGGTATTTT. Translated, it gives CAISDRGRGRYF.

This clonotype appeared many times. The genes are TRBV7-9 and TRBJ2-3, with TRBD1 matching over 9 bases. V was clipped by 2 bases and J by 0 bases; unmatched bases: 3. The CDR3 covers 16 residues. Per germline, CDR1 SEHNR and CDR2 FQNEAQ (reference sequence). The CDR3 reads CASSLPDRGSTDTQYF. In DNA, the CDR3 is TGTGCCAGCAGCTTACCGGACAGGGGTAGCACAGATACGCAGTATTTT. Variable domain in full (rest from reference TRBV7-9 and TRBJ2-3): DTGVSQNPRHKITKRGQNVTFRCDPISEHNRLYWYRQTLGQGPEFLTYFQNEAQLEKSRLLSDRFSAERPKGSFSTLEIQRTEQGDSAMYLCASSLPDRGSTDTQYFGPGTRLTVL.

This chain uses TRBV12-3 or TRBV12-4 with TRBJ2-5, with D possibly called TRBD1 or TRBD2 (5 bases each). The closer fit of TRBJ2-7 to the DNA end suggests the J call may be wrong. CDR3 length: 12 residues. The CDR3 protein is CASSGRRYEQYF. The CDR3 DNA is TGTGCCAGTTCGGGACGGAGATACGAGCAGTACTTC.

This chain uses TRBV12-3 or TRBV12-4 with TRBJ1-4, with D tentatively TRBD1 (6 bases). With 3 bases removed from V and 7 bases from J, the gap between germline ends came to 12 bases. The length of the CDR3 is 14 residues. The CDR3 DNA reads TGTGCCAGCAGTTTGGACAAAGGGGGTGAAAAACTGTTTTTT. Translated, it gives CASSLDKGGEKLFF.

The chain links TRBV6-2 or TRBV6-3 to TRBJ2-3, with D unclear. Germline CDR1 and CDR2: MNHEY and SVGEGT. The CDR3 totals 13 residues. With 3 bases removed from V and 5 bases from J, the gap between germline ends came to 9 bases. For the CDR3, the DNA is TGTGCCAGCAGTTATAGACCGGAAGATACGCAGTATTTT. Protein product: CASSYRPEDTQYF.

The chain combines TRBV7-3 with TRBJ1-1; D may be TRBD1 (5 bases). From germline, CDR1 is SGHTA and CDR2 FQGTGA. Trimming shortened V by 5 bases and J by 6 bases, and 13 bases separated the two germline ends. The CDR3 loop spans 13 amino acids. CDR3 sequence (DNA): TGTGCCAGCAGCGCCACAGGTTTCCCTGAAGCTTTCTTT. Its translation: CASSATGFPEAFF. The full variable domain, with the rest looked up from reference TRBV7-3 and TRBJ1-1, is GAGVSQTPSNKVTEKGKYVELRCDPISGHTALYWYRQSLGQGPEFLIYFQGTGAADDSGLPNDRFFAVRPEGSVSTLKIQRTERGDSAVYLCASSATGFPEAFFGQGTRLTVV.